Presented here are 13 T cell receptor beta chains from one specimen sequenced in a study of OX40 agonist ivuxolimab in advanced cancers. Libraries were made using the immunoSEQ multiplex PCR assay. TCRdb obtained this table from immuneACCESS and retained in-frame rearrangements with V and J assigned. These tables miss some clones; where compared with another copy, unresolved V genes account for less than half of the shortfall, and the remainder is unexplained. This sample is represented by tens of thousands of clones; roughly four fifths of them were singletons. Together, the top ten hold approximately 10% of the sample. Source: CD4+ or CD8+ T cells sorted from blood, taken in a trial of the OX40 agonist ivuxolimab. The receptor source for this set is an adult with an advanced solid tumor such as melanoma, head and neck, liver or kidney cancer.

V and J are TRBV2 and TRBJ2-1; no firm D call. From germline, CDR1 is SNHLY and CDR2 FYNNEI. The CDR3 runs to 11 residues. V shed 5 bases and J shed 10 bases, with 9 bases lying between them. The CDR3 loop reads CASSLYSEQFF. The CDR3 bases are TGTGCCAGCAGTCTTTATTCGGAGCAGTTCTTC.

The V and J genes are TRBV5-6 and TRBJ1-1; 7 positions agree with TRBD1. V dropped 4 bases and J dropped 1; count of bases not matched to a gene: 7. CDR1 is SGHDT and CDR2 is YYEEEE in the germline V gene. The CDR3 extends over 15 amino acids. This chain's CDR3 is CASSVRGRENTEAFF. The CDR3, as DNA: TGTGCCAGCAGCGTGAGGGGGCGCGAGAACACTGAAGCTTTCTTT.

This sequence joins TRBV7-8 and TRBJ2-2; no clear D gene. Trimming pared 1 base from V and 5 bases from J, leaving 8 bases between. Germline V gene lookup returns CDR1 SGHVS and CDR2 FQNEAQ. This CDR3 has 14 amino acids. The CDR3 loop is CASSLDRGTGELFF. The CDR3 DNA reads TGTGCCAGCAGCTTAGATCGCGGAACCGGGGAGCTGTTTTTT.

The V and J genes are TRBV19 and TRBJ2-1; D not resolved. Deletions cut 0 bases from V and 6 bases from J, with 9 bases between. Germline-derived CDR1 and CDR2 are LNHDA and SQIVND (reference sequence). CDR3 length equals 14 residues. This CDR3 reads CASSIDRATNEQFF. The CDR3 region has the DNA TGTGCCAGTAGTATAGACCGGGCCACCAATGAGCAGTTCTTC.

V is TRBV28 and J is TRBJ1-1; D is possibly TRBD1 (6 bases). CDR1 MDHEN and CDR2 SYDVKM come from the germline V gene. V lost 5 bases and J lost 1, with 8 bases in between. The CDR3 sequence is 13 residues long. CDR3 coding DNA: TGTGCCAGCAGTATGACAGGGAACACTGAAGCTTTCTTT. Encoded protein: CASSMTGNTEAFF.

The V and J genes are TRBV2 and TRBJ1-5; weak D call: TRBD1 (5 bases). CDR3 length equals 13 residues. With 7 bases removed from V and 5 bases from J, the gap between germline ends came to 12 bases. From germline, CDR1 is SNHLY and CDR2 FYNNEI. CDR3 sequence (DNA): TGTGCCAGCATGGAGACAGAAGATCAGCCCCAGCATTTT. Translation gives CASMETEDQPQHF.

The genes are TRBV28 and TRBJ2-5, with D uncertain. The CDR3 covers 14 residues. The germline gives CDR1 MDHEN, CDR2 SYDVKM. The ends were cut back, 5 bases at V and 5 bases at J, with 15 bases in the middle. The DNA of the CDR3 is TGTGCCAGCAGTCGACGGTGGTTGGGGGAGACCCAGTACTTC. It specifies CASSRRWLGETQYF.

The J gene is TRBJ1-2, the V gene TRBV7-2; TRBD1 might be the D (5 bases). Germline V gives CDR1 SGHTA, CDR2 FQGNSA. The CDR3 totals 13 residues. V gave up 5 bases and J gave up 6 bases, with 13 bases separating them. The CDR3 nucleotides are TGTGCCAGCAGCGATCCAGGGTTTGATGGCTACACCTTC. This sequence encodes CASSDPGFDGYTF.

This chain joins TRBV13 and TRBJ2-5, with TRBD2 matching 14 bases. J lost 1 base, V lost 3 bases, and 10 bases had no gene match. The germline gives CDR1 PRHDT, CDR2 FYEKMQ (reference sequence). The CDR3 covers 19 residues. The CDR3 sequence is CASSLGWGLAGERQETQYF. CDR3 coding DNA: TGTGCCAGCAGCTTGGGTTGGGGACTAGCGGGAGAGCGCCAAGAGACCCAGTACTTC.

This chain links TRBV9 with TRBJ1-2; the D is unclear. The V gene lost 0 bases and the J gene lost 8 bases, with 8 bases spanning the gap. The V gene's germline CDR1 is SGDLS and CDR2 YYNGEE. The CDR3 has 12 residues. The CDR3 loop reads CASSVGGGGYTF. In nucleotides, the CDR3 is TGTGCCAGCAGCGTAGGGGGAGGCGGCTACACCTTC.

V usage is TRBV5-6 and J usage is TRBJ1-6; D is perhaps TRBD1 (6 bases). This CDR3 has 14 residues. Trimming pared 2 bases from V and 6 bases from J, leaving 9 bases between. CDR1 is SGHDT and CDR2 is YYEEEE in the germline V gene. CDR3 bases: TGTGCCAGCAGCTTCGAGGGGGGTAATTCACCCCTCCACTTT. Translating it yields CASSFEGGNSPLHF.

This chain uses TRBV18 with TRBJ2-5; TRBD2 matches 9 bases. Germline V gene lookup returns CDR1 KGHSH and CDR2 LQKENI. Trimming removed 3 bases from V and 4 bases from J; junction bases left unmatched: 12. This CDR3 is 17 amino acids long. CDR3 sequence (DNA): TGTGCCAGCTCACCGCTAGCGGGGTCCGCATTGGTAGAGACCCAGTACTTC. Translating it yields CASSPLAGSALVETQYF.

The chain has TRBV7-3 and TRBJ2-1; 7 nucleotides align to TRBD1. The V gene's germline CDR1 is SGHTA and CDR2 FQGTGA. This CDR3 spans 15 amino acids. Trimming cost V 5 bases and J 0 bases; bases outside gene matches: 4. The CDR3 protein is CASSPGTASYNEQFF. The CDR3 DNA reads TGTGCCAGCAGCCCCGGGACAGCCTCCTACAATGAGCAGTTCTTC.